One sample yielded the 17 T cell receptor beta chains listed below, sequenced in a study of blood T cell repertoires in COVID-19 (TCRdb year 2020). Library preparation used the immunoSEQ multiplex PCR assay. TCRdb's version of the immuneACCESS table is confined to in-frame rearrangements and falls short of the full clone set. An unresolved V gene accounts for under half of the shortfall where checked; the remainder is of unknown origin. The sample table shows about 270,000 clones, and 88% are seen once. The ten biggest clones cover 2% to 2.5% of the sample. The sample was PBMCs or T cells enriched from blood (not recorded which). The receptors derive from a woman aged 60-70 years in a cohort exposed to, infected with or recovered from COVID-19 (not recorded which).

The chain is built from TRBV7-8 and TRBJ1-6, with D hard to call. The V and J ends lost 1 base and 7 bases respectively, with 14 bases between them. This CDR3 has 16 residues. Germline CDR1 is SGHVS and CDR2 is FQNEAQ. The CDR3 region is CASSLGRTVPNSPLHF. The CDR3 DNA reads as TGTGCCAGCAGCTTAGGGAGGACCGTGCCCAATTCACCCCTCCACTTT.

This chain joins TRBV7-2 and TRBJ2-3, with D maybe TRBD2 (7 bases). Germline V gives CDR1 SGHTA, CDR2 FQGNSA. The CDR3 is 15 amino acids. Trimming took off 6 bases at V and 0 bases at J, with 13 bases between the two ends. CDR3: CASRKGGESTDTQYF. The CDR3 DNA sequence: TGTGCCAGCAGAAAGGGGGGGGAAAGCACAGATACGCAGTATTTT. The full variable domain, with the rest looked up from reference TRBV7-2 and TRBJ2-3, is GAGVSQSPSNKVTEKGKDVELRCDPISGHTALYWYRQSLGQGLEFLIYFQGNSAPDKSGLPSDRFSAERTGGSVSTLTIQRTQQEDSAVYLCASRKGGESTDTQYFGPGTRLTVL.

V usage is TRBV7-3 and J usage is TRBJ2-1, with D tentatively TRBD2 (6 bases). The CDR3 consists of 13 residues. Trimming took 5 bases from V and 10 from J, leaving 15 bases between them. Germline loops: CDR1 SGHTA, CDR2 FQGTGA. CDR3 amino acids: CASSTGWGVEQFF. The CDR3 bases are TGTGCCAGCAGCACCGGATGGGGGGTCGAGCAGTTCTTC. The whole variable domain, filled in from reference TRBV7-3 and TRBJ2-1, reads GAGVSQTPSNKVTEKGKYVELRCDPISGHTALYWYRQSLGQGPEFLIYFQGTGAADDSGLPNDRFFAVRPEGSVSTLKIQRTERGDSAVYLCASSTGWGVEQFFGPGTRLTVL.

The rearrangement uses TRBV28 and TRBJ1-4, with D tentatively TRBD1 (5 bases). V lost 5 bases and J lost 7, with 17 bases in between. The germline CDR1 and CDR2 sequences are MDHEN and SYDVKM. This CDR3 is built from 15 residues. CDR3 loop: CASSTPAAGGEKLFF. DNA of the CDR3: TGTGCCAGCAGTACCCCGGCTGCGGGGGGTGAAAAACTGTTTTTT.

The chain uses TRBV3-1 (or the pseudogene TRBV3-2) and TRBJ2-3; 7 nucleotides agree with TRBD2. The trim removed 1 base at V and 4 bases at J, leaving 11 bases unmatched. The CDR3 runs to 17 residues. CDR1 is LGHDT, CDR2 YNNKEL, per germline (reference sequence). Here the CDR3 reads CASSQVRGLVGADTQYF. CDR3 coding DNA: TGTGCCAGCAGCCAAGTCCGAGGACTAGTCGGGGCAGATACGCAGTATTTT.

This clone appeared a few times. The rearrangement uses TRBV7-2 and TRBJ1-3; TRBD1 matches 8 bases. Germline V gives CDR1 SGHTA, CDR2 FQGNSA. The CDR3 contains 15 residues. V lost 3 bases, J lost 4 bases, and 5 bases stayed unmatched. The CDR3, as DNA: TGTGCCAGCAGCTTCCAGGGGGCCTCGGGAAACACCATATATTTT. Its protein product is CASSFQGASGNTIYF.

V is TRBV3-1 (or the pseudogene TRBV3-2) and J is TRBJ2-5, with 11 positions matching TRBD2. CDR1 is LGHDT, CDR2 YNNKEL, per germline (reference sequence). The V gene end was trimmed by 1 base and the J gene end by 9 bases; junction bases not matched to a gene: 10. CDR3 length equals 16 residues. This CDR3 reads CASSQVIAGGSTAQYF. The DNA of the CDR3 is TGTGCCAGCAGCCAAGTCATAGCGGGAGGGAGTACGGCCCAGTACTTC.

The chain has TRBV12-2 and TRBJ2-2; the DNA was not used to check the table's D call, TRBD1. TRBV12-2 is shown as a pseudogene. The CDR3 runs to 15 residues. CDR3 DNA sequence: TGTGCAAGTCCCCGGACAGCCAGGAACACCGGGGAGCTGTTTTTT. It yields the protein CASPRTARNTGELFF.

The CDR3 protein is CASSSGTGVGRHQPQHF. CDR3 nucleotide sequence: TGTGCCAGTAGCTCCGGGACAGGGGTTGGGAGGCATCAGCCCCAGCATTTT. V gene TRBV19 combines with J gene TRBJ1-5; 10 positions match TRBD1. This CDR3 has 17 residues. Germline loops: CDR1 LNHDA, CDR2 SQIVND (reference sequence). V was pared by 6 bases and J by 5 bases, with 13 bases of the junction left unmatched.

The rearrangement joins TRBV19 to TRBJ1-1; D might be TRBD1 (6 bases). Germline V CDR1 and CDR2: LNHDA, SQIVND (reference sequence). With 4 bases removed from V and 1 base from J, the gap between germline ends came to 13 bases. There are 15 residues in the CDR3. DNA for the CDR3: TGTGCCAGTAGTACCTCGGACAGTAAGAACACTGAAGCTTTCTTT. Translating gives CASSTSDSKNTEAFF.

A single count supports this clone. This rearrangement joins TRBV28 to TRBJ1-5; a possible D gene is TRBD1 (5 bases). The ends were cut back, 2 bases at V and 9 bases at J, with 20 bases in the middle. The CDR3 runs to 16 residues. Germline V gene lookup returns CDR1 MDHEN and CDR2 SYDVKM. The CDR3 nucleotides are TGTGCCAGCAGTTTACCCACAGGCTTCAGAGCGCGGCCCCAGCATTTT. It yields the protein CASSLPTGFRARPQHF.

The rearrangement uses TRBV4-3 and TRBJ1-2; D is unclear. Germline V gene data show CDR1 as LGHNA and CDR2 as YSLEER. V lost 0 bases to trimming and J lost 6 bases, with 8 bases between them. There are 13 residues in the CDR3. The chain's CDR3 is CASSQDRENGYTF. CDR3 DNA: TGCGCCAGCAGCCAAGATCGGGAAAATGGCTACACCTTC.

In this sample, this clone turned up a few times. V is TRBV7-9 and J is TRBJ2-7; no clear D. Germline V gene data show CDR1 as SEHNR and CDR2 as FQNEAQ (reference sequence). V was trimmed by 4 bases and J by 6 bases, leaving 10 bases between them. The CDR3 spans 12 residues. In DNA form, the CDR3 reads TGTGCCAGCAGCTCCTTGACTGGCGAGCAGTACTTC. Amino acid sequence: CASSSLTGEQYF.

The rearrangement uses TRBV24-1 and TRBJ2-3; TRBD2 matches 10 bases. V lost 4 bases and J lost 4; bases outside the gene matches: 10. Germline CDR1 reads KGHDR; CDR2 reads SFDVKD. The CDR3 totals 17 residues. CDR3 residues: CATSDRGPTSGPDTQYF. CDR3 nucleotides: TGTGCCACCAGTGACCGCGGTCCGACTAGCGGGCCAGATACGCAGTATTTT.

V and J are TRBV5-3 and TRBJ2-1, with 9 bases fitting TRBD1. TRBV5-3 is filed as an ORF, its function uncertain. This CDR3 has 16 residues. J gave up 4 bases and V 2 bases, and 7 bases lay outside the gene matches. DNA of the CDR3: TGTGCCAGAAGCTTTTATCCGGGACAGGGATACAATGAGCAGTTCTTC. As protein: CARSFYPGQGYNEQFF.

The V call is TRBV28, the J call TRBJ2-3; D is unresolved. The CDR3 loop spans 13 amino acids. The V gene's germline CDR1 is MDHEN and CDR2 SYDVKM. V lost 6 bases and J lost 9, with 16 bases in between. CDR3 sequence (DNA): TGTGCCAGCAGCCCTCTCTTGCAACTGACGCAGTATTTT. Its protein product is CASSPLLQLTQYF.

The genes are TRBV4-2 and TRBJ2-7, with unresolved D. This CDR3 contains 14 residues. The germline V gene encodes CDR1 LGHNA and CDR2 YNFKEQ. Trimming shortened V by 2 bases and J by 2 bases, and 10 bases separated the two germline ends. As DNA, the CDR3 is TGTGCCAGCAGCCAAAACCCCGAGCCCTACGAGCAGTACTTC. Translated: CASSQNPEPYEQYF.